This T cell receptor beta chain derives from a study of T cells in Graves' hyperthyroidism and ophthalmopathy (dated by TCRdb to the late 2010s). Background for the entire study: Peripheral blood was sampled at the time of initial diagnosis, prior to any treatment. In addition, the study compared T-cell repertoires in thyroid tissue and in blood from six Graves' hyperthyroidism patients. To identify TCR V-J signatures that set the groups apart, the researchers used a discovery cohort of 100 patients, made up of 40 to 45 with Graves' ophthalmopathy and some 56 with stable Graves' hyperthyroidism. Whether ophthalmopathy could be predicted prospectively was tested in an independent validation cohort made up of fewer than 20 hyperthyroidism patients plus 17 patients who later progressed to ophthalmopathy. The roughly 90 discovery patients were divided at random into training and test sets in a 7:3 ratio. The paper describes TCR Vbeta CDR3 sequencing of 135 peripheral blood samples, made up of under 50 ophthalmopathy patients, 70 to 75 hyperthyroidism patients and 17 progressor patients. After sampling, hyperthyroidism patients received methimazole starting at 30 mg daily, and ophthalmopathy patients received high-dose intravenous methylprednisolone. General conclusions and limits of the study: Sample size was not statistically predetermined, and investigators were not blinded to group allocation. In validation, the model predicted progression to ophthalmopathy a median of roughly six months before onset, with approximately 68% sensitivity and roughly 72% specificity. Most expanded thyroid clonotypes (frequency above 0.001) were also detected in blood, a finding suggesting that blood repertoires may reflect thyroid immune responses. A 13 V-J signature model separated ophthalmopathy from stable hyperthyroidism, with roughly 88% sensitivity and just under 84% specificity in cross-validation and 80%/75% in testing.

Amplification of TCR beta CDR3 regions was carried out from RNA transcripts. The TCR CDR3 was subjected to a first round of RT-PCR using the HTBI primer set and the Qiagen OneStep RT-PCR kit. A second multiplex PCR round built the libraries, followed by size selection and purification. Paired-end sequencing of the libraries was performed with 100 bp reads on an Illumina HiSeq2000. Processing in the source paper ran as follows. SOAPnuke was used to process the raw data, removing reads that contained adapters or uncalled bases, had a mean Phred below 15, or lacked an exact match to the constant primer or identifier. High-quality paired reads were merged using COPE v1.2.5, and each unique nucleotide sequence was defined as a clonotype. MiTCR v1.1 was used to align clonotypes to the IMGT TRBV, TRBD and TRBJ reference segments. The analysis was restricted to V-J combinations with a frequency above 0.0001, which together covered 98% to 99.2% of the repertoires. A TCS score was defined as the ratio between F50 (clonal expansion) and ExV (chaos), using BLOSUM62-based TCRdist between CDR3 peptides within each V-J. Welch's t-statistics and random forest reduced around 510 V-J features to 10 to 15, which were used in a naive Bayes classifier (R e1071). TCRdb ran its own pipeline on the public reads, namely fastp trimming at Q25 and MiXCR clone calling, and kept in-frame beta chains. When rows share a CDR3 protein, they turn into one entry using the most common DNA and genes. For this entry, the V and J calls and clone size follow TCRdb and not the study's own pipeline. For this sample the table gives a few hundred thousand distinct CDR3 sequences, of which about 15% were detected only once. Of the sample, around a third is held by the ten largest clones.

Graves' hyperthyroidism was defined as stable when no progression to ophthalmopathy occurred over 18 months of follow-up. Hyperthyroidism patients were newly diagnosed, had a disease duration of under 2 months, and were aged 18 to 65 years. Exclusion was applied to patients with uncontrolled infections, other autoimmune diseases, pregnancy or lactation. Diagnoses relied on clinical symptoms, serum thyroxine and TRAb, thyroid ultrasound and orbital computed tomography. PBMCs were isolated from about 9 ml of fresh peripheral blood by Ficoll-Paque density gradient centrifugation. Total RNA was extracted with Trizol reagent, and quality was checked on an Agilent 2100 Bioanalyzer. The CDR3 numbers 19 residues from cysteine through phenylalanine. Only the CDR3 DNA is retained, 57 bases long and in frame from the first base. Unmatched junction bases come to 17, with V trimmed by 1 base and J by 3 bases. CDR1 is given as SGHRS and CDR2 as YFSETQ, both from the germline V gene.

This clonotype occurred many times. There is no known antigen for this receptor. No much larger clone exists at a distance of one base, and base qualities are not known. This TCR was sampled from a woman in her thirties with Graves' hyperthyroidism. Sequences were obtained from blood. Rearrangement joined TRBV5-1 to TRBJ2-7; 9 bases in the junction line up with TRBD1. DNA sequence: TGCGCCAGCAGCTTGTCCCCGACCGGGACAGGGTTTCCCCTCTACGAGCAGTACTTC. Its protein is CASSLSPTGTGFPLYEQYF.